Sequencing of this T cell receptor (beta chain) was carried out in a study of Ad26.COV2.S vaccination and SARS-CoV-2 variants. The protocol was immunoSEQ multiplex PCR, while the TCRdb copy is restricted to in-frame clones and leaves out a portion. The table lists roughly 510,000 clones, around 90% of them singletons, with about 13% in the top ten. The treatment: 15 to 20 received Ad26.COV2.S at low or high dose, single or two shots; 5 received placebo; per-sample allocation not given. Sampling occurred on day 63 after the first vaccine or placebo injection. This clone was seen more than once but under ten times. What it binds is not known. The germline gives CDR1 MNHNS, CDR2 SASEGT. This CDR3 contains 13 residues. Trimming left V 2 bases short and J 3 bases short, with 7 bases between. Findings and caveats of the study: Recipients of vaccine and of placebo showed similar breadth of their non-spike TCR repertoires.

The sequence came from a person between 18 and 65 years old who received the Ad26.COV2.S COVID-19 vaccine or a placebo. This chain links TRBV6-1 with TRBJ1-2; D gene unclear. The sequencing used peripheral blood, collected in a trial of Ad26.COV2.S vaccine versus placebo. This CDR3 reads CASSERRYYGYTF. In DNA, the CDR3 is TGTGCCAGCAGTGAACGGCGATACTATGGCTACACCTTC.